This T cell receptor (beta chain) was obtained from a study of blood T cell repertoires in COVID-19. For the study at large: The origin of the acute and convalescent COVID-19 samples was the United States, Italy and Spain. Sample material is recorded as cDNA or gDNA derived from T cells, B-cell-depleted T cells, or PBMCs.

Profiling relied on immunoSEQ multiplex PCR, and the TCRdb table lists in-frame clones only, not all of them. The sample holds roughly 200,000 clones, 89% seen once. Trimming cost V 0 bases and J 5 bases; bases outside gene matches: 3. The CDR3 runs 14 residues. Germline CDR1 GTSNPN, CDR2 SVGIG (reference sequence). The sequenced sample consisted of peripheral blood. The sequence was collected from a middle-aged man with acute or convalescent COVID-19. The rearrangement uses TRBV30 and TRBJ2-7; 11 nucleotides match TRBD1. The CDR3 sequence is CAWSVGQGVHEQYF. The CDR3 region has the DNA TGTGCCTGGAGTGTGGGACAGGGGGTCCACGAGCAGTACTTC. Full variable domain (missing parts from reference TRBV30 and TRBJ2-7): SQTIHQWPATLVQPVGSPLSLECTVEGTSNPNLYWYRQAAGRGLQLLFYSVGIGQISSEVPQNLSASRPQDRQFILSSKKLLLSDSGFYLCAWSVGQGVHEQYFGPGTRLTVT.